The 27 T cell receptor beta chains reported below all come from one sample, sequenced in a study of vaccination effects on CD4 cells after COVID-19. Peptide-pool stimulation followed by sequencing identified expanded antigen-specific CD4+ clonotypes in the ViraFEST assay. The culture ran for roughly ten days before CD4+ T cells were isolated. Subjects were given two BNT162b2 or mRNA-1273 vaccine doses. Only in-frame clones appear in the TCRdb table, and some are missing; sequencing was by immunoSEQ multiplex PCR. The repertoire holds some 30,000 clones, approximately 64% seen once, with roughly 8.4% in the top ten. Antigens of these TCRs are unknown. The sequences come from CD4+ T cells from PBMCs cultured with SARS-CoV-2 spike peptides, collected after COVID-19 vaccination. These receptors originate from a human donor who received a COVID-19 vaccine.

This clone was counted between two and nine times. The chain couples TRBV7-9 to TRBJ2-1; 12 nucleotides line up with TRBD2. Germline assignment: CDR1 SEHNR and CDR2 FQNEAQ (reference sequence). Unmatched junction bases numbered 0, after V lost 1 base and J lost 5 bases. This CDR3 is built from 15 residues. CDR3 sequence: CASSLGTSGNNEQFF. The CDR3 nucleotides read TGTGCCAGCAGCTTAGGGACTAGCGGGAACAATGAGCAGTTCTTC.

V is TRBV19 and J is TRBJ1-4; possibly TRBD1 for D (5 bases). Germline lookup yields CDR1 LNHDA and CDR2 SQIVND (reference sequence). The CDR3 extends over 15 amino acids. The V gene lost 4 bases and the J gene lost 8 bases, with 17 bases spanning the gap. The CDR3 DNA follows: TGTGCCAGTAGTACGCAAGGGGTAAGAAACGAAAAACTGTTTTTT. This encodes CASSTQGVRNEKLFF. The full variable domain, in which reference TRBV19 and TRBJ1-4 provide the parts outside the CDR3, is DGGITQSPKYLFRKEGQNVTLSCEQNLNHDAMYWYRQDPGQGLRLIYYSQIVNDFQKGDIAEGYSVSREKKESFPLTVTSAQKNPTAFYLCASSTQGVRNEKLFFGSGTQLSVL.

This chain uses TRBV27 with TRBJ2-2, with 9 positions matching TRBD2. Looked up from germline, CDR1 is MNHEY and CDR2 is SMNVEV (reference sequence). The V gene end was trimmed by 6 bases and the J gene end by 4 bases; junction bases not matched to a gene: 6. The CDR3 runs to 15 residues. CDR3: CASSRASGTTGELFF. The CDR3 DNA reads TGTGCCAGCAGCCGGGCTAGCGGGACCACCGGGGAGCTGTTTTTT.

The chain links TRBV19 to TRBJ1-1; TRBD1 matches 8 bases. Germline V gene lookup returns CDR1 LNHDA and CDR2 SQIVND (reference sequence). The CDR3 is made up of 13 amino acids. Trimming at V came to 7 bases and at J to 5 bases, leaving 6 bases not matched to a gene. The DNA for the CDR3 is TGTGCCAGTATTGGACAGGGTGGGACTGAAGCTTTCTTT. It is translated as CASIGQGGTEAFF.

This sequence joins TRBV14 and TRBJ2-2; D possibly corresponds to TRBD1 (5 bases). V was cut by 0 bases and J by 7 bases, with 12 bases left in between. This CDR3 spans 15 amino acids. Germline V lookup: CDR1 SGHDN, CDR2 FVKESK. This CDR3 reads CASSQDRAGHGELFF. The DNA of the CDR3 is TGTGCCAGCAGCCAAGATCGAGCAGGACACGGGGAGCTGTTTTTT.

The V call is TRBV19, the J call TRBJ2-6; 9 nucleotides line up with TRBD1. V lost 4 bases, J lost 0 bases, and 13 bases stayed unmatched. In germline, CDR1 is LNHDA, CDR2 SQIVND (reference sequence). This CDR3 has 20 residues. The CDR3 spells CASSTLQNRGQGSGANVLTF. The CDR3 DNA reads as TGTGCCAGTAGTACCCTACAGAACAGGGGGCAGGGCTCTGGGGCCAACGTCCTGACTTTC.

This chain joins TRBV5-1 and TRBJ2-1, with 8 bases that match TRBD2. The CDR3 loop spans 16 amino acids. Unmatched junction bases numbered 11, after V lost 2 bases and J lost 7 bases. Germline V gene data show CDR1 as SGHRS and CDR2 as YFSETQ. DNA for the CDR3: TGCGCCAGCAGCTTAGGGAGCGGGAGCTTATCAAATGAGCAGTTCTTC. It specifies CASSLGSGSLSNEQFF.

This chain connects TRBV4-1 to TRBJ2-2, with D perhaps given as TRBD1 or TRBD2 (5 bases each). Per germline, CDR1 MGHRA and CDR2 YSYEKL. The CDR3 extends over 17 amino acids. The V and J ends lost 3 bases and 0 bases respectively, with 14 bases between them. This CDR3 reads CASSHPERGPNTGELFF. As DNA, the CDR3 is TGCGCCAGCAGCCACCCCGAGAGGGGACCGAACACCGGGGAGCTGTTTTTT.

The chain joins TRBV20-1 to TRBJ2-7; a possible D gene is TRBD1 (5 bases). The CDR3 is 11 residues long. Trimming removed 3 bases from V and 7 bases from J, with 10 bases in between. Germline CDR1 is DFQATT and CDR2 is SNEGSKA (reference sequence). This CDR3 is CSASGGQEQYF. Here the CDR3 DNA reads TGCAGTGCTAGTGGTGGACAAGAGCAGTACTTC.

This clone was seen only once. Here the CDR3 reads CASSLVGVTGNTIYF. The CDR3 DNA is TGTGCCAGCAGCTTAGTGGGGGTTACTGGAAACACCATATATTTT. The V call is TRBV7-8, the J call TRBJ1-3; perhaps TRBD1 as D (5 bases). Germline values: CDR1 SGHVS, CDR2 FQNEAQ. V lost 1 base to trimming and J lost 2 bases, with 9 bases between them. The CDR3 runs to 15 residues.

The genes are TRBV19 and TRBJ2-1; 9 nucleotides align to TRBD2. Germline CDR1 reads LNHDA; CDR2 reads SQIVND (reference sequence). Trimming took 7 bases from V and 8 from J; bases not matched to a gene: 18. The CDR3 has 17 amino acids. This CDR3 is CASMGGQGTTSGYEQFF. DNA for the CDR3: TGTGCCAGTATGGGAGGGCAGGGGACGACTAGCGGCTATGAGCAGTTCTTC.

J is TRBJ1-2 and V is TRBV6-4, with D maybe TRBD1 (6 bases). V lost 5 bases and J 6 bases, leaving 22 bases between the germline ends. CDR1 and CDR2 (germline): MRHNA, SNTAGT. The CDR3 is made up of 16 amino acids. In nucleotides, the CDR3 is TGTGCCAGCAGTCAAGAAATTGTGGCAGGGGCTAATGGCTACACCTTC. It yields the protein CASSQEIVAGANGYTF.

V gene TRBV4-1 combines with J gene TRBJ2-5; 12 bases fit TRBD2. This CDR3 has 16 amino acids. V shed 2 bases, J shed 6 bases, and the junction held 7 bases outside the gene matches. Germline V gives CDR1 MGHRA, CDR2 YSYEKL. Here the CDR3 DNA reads TGCGCCAGCAGCCAAACGACTAGCGGGGGTTTTAAGACCCAGTACTTC. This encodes CASSQTTSGGFKTQYF.

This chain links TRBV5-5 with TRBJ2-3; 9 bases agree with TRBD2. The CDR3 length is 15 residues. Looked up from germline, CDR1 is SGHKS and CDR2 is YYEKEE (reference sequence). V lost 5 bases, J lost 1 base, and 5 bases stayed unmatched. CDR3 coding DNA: TGTGCCAGCAGTGCGGGGGGGCATGGCACAGATACGCAGTATTTT. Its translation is CASSAGGHGTDTQYF. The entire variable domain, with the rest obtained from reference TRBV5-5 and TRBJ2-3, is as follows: DAGVTQSPTHLIKTRGQQVTLRCSPISGHKSVSWYQQVLGQGPQFIFQYYEKEERGRGNFPDRFSARQFPNYSSELNVNALLLGDSALYLCASSAGGHGTDTQYFGPGTRLTVL.

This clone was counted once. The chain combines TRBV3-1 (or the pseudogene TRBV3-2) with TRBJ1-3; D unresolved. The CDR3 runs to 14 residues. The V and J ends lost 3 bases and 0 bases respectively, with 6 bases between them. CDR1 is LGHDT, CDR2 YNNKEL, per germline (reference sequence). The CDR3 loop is CASSQGFSGNTIYF. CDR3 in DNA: TGTGCCAGCAGCCAGGGCTTCTCTGGAAACACCATATATTTT.

The CDR3 is CASSLRTGIGEKLFF. The CDR3, as DNA: TGTGCCAGCAGCCTCCGGACAGGGATTGGTGAAAAACTGTTTTTT. The chain has TRBV3-1 (or the pseudogene TRBV3-2) and TRBJ1-4; 8 bases are a match to TRBD1. The CDR3 extends over 15 amino acids. The germline V gene encodes CDR1 LGHDT and CDR2 YNNKEL (reference sequence). V lost 4 bases to trimming and J lost 7 bases; unmatched junction nucleotides: 8.

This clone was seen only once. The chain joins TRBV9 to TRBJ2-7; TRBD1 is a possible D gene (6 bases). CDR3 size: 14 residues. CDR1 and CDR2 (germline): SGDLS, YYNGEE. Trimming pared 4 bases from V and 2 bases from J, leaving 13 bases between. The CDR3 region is CASSPTGQTYEQYF. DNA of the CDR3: TGTGCCAGCAGCCCTACTGGACAGACCTACGAGCAGTACTTC. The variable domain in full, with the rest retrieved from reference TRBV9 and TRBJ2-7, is DSGVTQTPKHLITATGQRVTLRCSPRSGDLSVYWYQQSLDQGLQFLIQYYNGEERAKGNILERFSAQQFPDLHSELNLSSLELGDSALYFCASSPTGQTYEQYFGPGTRLTVT.

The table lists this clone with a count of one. The CDR3 reads CASSQVEGRRSYNEQFF. The CDR3 region has the DNA TGCGCCAGCAGCCAAGTGGAGGGGCGAAGGTCCTACAATGAGCAGTTCTTC. The V call is TRBV4-1, the J call TRBJ2-1; D might be TRBD2 (6 bases). The length of the CDR3 is 17 residues. The V end lost 1 base, the J end lost 1 base, and 14 bases lay between the germline ends. Germline CDR1 is MGHRA and CDR2 is YSYEKL.

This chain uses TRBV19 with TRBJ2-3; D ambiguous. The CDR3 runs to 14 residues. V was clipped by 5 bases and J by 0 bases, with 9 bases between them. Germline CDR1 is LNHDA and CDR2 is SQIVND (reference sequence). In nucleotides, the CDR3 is TGTGCCAGTAGTCGGAGACCTAGCACAGATACGCAGTATTTT. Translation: CASSRRPSTDTQYF.

CDR3 protein: CASSPQGHTEAFF. The CDR3 nucleotides read TGTGCCAGCTCACCTCAGGGCCACACTGAAGCTTTCTTT. The rearrangement uses TRBV18 and TRBJ1-1; TRBD1 might be the D (5 bases). Trimming took off 3 bases at V and 3 bases at J, with 8 bases between the two ends. The CDR3 sequence is 13 residues long. Germline CDR1 KGHSH, CDR2 LQKENI. The whole variable domain, remainder taken from reference TRBV18 and TRBJ1-1, is NAGVMQNPRHLVRRRGQEARLRCSPMKGHSHVYWYRQLPEEGLKFMVYLQKENIIDESGMPKERFSAEFPKEGPSILRIQQVVRGDSAAYFCASSPQGHTEAFFGQGTRLTVV.

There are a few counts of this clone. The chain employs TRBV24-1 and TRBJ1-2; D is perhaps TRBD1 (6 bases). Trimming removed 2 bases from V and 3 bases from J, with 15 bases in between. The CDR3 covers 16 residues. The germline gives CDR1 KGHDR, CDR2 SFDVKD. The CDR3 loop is CATSDWEHRADYGYTF. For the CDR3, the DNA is TGTGCCACCAGTGATTGGGAGCACAGGGCTGACTATGGCTACACCTTC.

This CDR3 reads CASSYTGTGPYEQYF. The CDR3, as DNA: TGTGCCAGCAGTTACACCGGGACAGGACCCTACGAGCAGTACTTC. The rearrangement links TRBV6-2 or TRBV6-3 to TRBJ2-7, with 8 bases matching TRBD1. This CDR3 comprises 15 residues. V was clipped by 2 bases and J by 2 bases; unmatched bases: 5. Germline loops: CDR1 MNHEY, CDR2 SVGEGT.

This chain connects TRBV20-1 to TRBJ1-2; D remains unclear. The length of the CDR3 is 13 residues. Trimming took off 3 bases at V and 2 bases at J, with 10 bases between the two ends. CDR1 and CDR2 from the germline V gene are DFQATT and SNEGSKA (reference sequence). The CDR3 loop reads CSASADGNYGYTF. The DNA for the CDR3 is TGCAGTGCTAGTGCGGACGGAAACTATGGCTACACCTTC.

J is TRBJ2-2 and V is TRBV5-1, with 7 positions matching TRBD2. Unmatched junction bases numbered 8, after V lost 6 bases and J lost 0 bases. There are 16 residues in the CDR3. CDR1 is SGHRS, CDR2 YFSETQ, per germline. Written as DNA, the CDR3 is TGCGCCAGCACGCTTGGGAGGGGCTCGAACACCGGGGAGCTGTTTTTT. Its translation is CASTLGRGSNTGELFF. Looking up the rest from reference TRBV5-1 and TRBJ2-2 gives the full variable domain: KAGVTQTPRYLIKTRGQQVTLSCSPISGHRSVSWYQQTPGQGLQFLFEYFSETQRNKGNFPGRFSGRQFSNSRSEMNVSTLELGDSALYLCASTLGRGSNTGELFFGEGSRLTVL.

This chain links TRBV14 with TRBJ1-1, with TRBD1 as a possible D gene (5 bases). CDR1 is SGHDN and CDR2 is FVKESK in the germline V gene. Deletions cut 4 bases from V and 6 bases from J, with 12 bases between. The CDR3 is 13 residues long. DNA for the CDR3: TGTGCCAGCAGCCGGAGGACACAGGCTGAAGCTTTCTTT. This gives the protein CASSRRTQAEAFF.

The CDR3 spells CASSRLASRAGELFF. The CDR3 DNA follows: TGTGCCAGTAGTAGATTAGCGTCGAGGGCCGGGGAGCTGTTTTTT. V is TRBV19 and J is TRBJ2-2; a possible D gene is TRBD2 (5 bases). The CDR3 covers 15 residues. Looked up from germline, CDR1 is LNHDA and CDR2 is SQIVND (reference sequence). Trimming removed 4 bases at V and 6 bases at J, with 15 bases between.

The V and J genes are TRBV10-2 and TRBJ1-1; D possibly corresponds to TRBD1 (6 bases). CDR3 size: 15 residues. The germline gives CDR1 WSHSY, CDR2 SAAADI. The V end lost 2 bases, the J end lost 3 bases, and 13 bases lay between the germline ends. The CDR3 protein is CASSEPPRGDTEAFF. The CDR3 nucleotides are TGCGCCAGCAGTGAGCCCCCTAGGGGGGACACTGAAGCTTTCTTT.